Included here is one T cell receptor (beta chain) sequence, with context. What it binds is unknown. These data belong to a study of early T cells in non-severe SARS-CoV-2 infection. Background on the study: RNA in bulk from unsorted whole blood was sequenced, and chains were unpaired. Study-level findings and limits: The matching step, a VDJdb search, favored anti-spike CD8 responses and missed private and CD4 specificities.

Unique molecular identifiers were added to individual cDNA molecules. MiXCR, run by TCRdb on the 5' RACE reads, gives a single entry per CDR3 protein. The profile shows approximately 100,000 distinct CDR3 sequences, 12% to 15% of them singletons. The clonotype was recovered from an adult who was a healthcare worker with PCR-confirmed SARS-CoV-2 infection or an uninfected control (not recorded which). The source material was whole blood.

Here the CDR3 reads CASSSASYNSPLHF. The CDR3 region has the DNA TGTGCCAGCAGTTCCGCCTCCTATAATTCACCCCTCCACTTT. V usage is TRBV27 and J usage is TRBJ1-6; D remains ambiguous. Germline-derived CDR1 and CDR2 are MNHEY and SMNVEV (reference sequence). The CDR3 has 14 amino acids. V gave up 4 bases and J gave up 0 bases, with 4 bases separating them.